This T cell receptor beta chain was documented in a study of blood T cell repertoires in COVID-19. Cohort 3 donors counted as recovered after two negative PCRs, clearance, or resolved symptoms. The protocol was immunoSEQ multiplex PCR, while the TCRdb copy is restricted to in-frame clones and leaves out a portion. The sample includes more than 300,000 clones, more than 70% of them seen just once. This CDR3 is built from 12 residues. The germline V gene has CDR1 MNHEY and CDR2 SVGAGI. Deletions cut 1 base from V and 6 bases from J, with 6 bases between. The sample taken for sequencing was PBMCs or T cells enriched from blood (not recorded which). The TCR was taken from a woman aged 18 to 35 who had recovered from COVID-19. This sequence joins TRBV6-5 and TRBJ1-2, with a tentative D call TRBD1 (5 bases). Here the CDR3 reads CASSYLGDGYTF. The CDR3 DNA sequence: TGTGCCAGCAGTTACTTAGGGGATGGCTACACCTTC.